The next 31 T cell receptor beta chains were all read from a single sample in a study of blood T cell repertoires in COVID-19. Generated by immunoSEQ multiplex PCR, the TCRdb table keeps only in-frame clones and is missing some. The table includes approximately 270,000 clones, roughly four fifths detected once. The sequenced sample was peripheral blood. The receptors were gathered from a man aged 80 or over with acute or convalescent COVID-19.

This chain links TRBV6-5 with TRBJ2-6; D not resolved. Deletions cut 4 bases from V and 0 bases from J, with 7 bases between. The CDR3 loop spans 15 amino acids. Germline V gene sequence: CDR1 MNHEY, CDR2 SVGAGI. The CDR3 nucleotides read TGTGCCAGCAGTTTCGGTAGCTCTGGGGCCAACGTCCTGACTTTC. Translated: CASSFGSSGANVLTF.

This chain joins TRBV12-5 and TRBJ1-6, with D possibly TRBD1 on 5 matching bases. The CDR3 is made up of 16 amino acids. Germline CDR1 is LGHNT and CDR2 is FRNRAP. Trimming took off 4 bases at V and 7 bases at J, with 17 bases between the two ends. CDR3 protein: CASGSSRQTLNSPLHF. CDR3 nucleotide sequence: TGTGCTAGTGGTTCCTCTCGACAGACCCTAAATTCACCCCTCCACTTT.

J is TRBJ2-1 and V is TRBV24-1; D perhaps matches TRBD1 (6 bases). This CDR3 region has 16 residues. V lost 3 bases and J 4 bases, leaving 15 bases between the germline ends. Germline V gene data show CDR1 as KGHDR and CDR2 as SFDVKD. The CDR3 DNA reads as TGTGCCACCAGTGATGCATCAAGGACAGCATACAATGAGCAGTTCTTC. Translation gives CATSDASRTAYNEQFF.

This clone has just a few counts. The chain links TRBV18 to TRBJ1-4; tentatively, D is TRBD1 (6 bases). The V end lost 0 bases, the J end lost 4 bases, and 12 bases lay between the germline ends. This CDR3 is built from 16 residues. Germline V gene data show CDR1 as KGHSH and CDR2 as LQKENI. The CDR3: CASSPPEQGGNEKLFF. In DNA form, the CDR3 reads TGTGCCAGCTCACCACCCGAACAGGGTGGTAATGAAAAACTGTTTTTT.

V gene TRBV6-5 combines with J gene TRBJ1-1; D remains ambiguous. The CDR3 has 14 amino acids. V gave up 4 bases and J gave up 2 bases, with 11 bases separating them. Germline V lookup: CDR1 MNHEY, CDR2 SVGAGI. This chain's CDR3 is CASSSRRVNTEAFF. Written as DNA, the CDR3 is TGTGCCAGCAGTTCCCGACGGGTAAACACTGAAGCTTTCTTT.

This clone was counted a few times. The rearrangement joins TRBV5-5 to TRBJ1-1; the D gene is possibly TRBD1 (6 bases). This CDR3 is built from 16 residues. CDR1 is SGHKS and CDR2 is YYEKEE in the germline V gene (reference sequence). V dropped 0 bases and J dropped 3 bases, with 15 bases sitting between them. Here the CDR3 DNA reads TGTGCCAGCAGCTTGGCCTTAGGACAGAAATACACTGAAGCTTTCTTT. Protein sequence: CASSLALGQKYTEAFF.

The chain has TRBV6-4 and TRBJ2-1; D may be TRBD1 (6 bases). Looked up from germline, CDR1 is MRHNA and CDR2 is SNTAGT. This CDR3 region has 16 residues. V lost 5 bases to trimming and J lost 8 bases, with 22 bases between them. The CDR3 DNA is TGTGCCAGCAGTCCCCAGGGGACGGGCAGGTATCATGAGCAGTTCTTC. The encoded protein is CASSPQGTGRYHEQFF.

In DNA, the CDR3 is TGTGCCAGCAGCCTAGACAGGGGCTCCTACAATGAGCAGTTCTTC. Encoded protein: CASSLDRGSYNEQFF. This chain connects TRBV7-2 to TRBJ2-1; 8 bases agree with TRBD1. Unmatched junction bases numbered 3, after V lost 5 bases and J lost 0 bases. This CDR3 comprises 15 residues. Per the germline V gene, CDR1 is SGHTA and CDR2 is FQGNSA.

The V gene is TRBV4-1, the J gene TRBJ2-5, with 7 bases fitting TRBD1. This CDR3 has 15 amino acids. The J segment lost 5 bases and the V segment lost 1 base, leaving 7 bases of the junction unmatched. In germline, CDR1 is MGHRA, CDR2 YSYEKL. CDR3 loop: CASSQVDRAGETQYF. DNA for the CDR3: TGCGCCAGCAGCCAAGTAGACAGGGCAGGGGAGACCCAGTACTTC.

The chain links TRBV5-6 to TRBJ2-1; D possibly corresponds to TRBD2 (6 bases). CDR1 SGHDT and CDR2 YYEEEE come from the germline V gene. CDR3 length: 14 amino acids. Deletions cut 1 base from V and 9 bases from J, with 14 bases between. Written as DNA, the CDR3 is TGTGCCAGCAGCTTGCCGGGGGAGTGGCGTGAGCAGTTCTTC. This codes for CASSLPGEWREQFF. Full variable domain (missing parts from reference TRBV5-6 and TRBJ2-1): DAGVTQSPTHLIKTRGQQVTLRCSPKSGHDTVSWYQQALGQGPQFIFQYYEEEERQRGNFPDRFSGHQFPNYSSELNVNALLLGDSALYLCASSLPGEWREQFFGPGTRLTVL.

The V call is TRBV19, the J call TRBJ2-7; D perhaps matches TRBD1 (6 bases). Germline V gene sequence: CDR1 LNHDA, CDR2 SQIVND (reference sequence). The CDR3 covers 13 residues. Trimming took off 5 bases at V and 3 bases at J, with 11 bases between the two ends. The CDR3 spells CASSQLTGYEQYF. DNA for the CDR3: TGTGCCAGTAGTCAGTTGACAGGCTACGAGCAGTACTTC.

The chain recombines TRBV28 with TRBJ2-7; 9 nucleotides align to TRBD2. V gave up 5 bases and J gave up 4 bases; unmatched junction bases: 12. The V gene's germline CDR1 is MDHEN and CDR2 SYDVKM. There are 16 residues in the CDR3. The CDR3 spells CASSPSRTSVGYEQYF. The CDR3 DNA is TGTGCCAGCAGTCCTAGCCGGACTAGCGTAGGTTACGAGCAGTACTTC.

This clone has a handful of counts. The chain carries TRBV7-9 and TRBJ2-3; TRBD1 is a possible D gene (6 bases). The V gene lost 1 base and the J gene lost 0 bases, with 20 bases spanning the gap. Germline CDR1 SEHNR, CDR2 FQNEAQ (reference sequence). The CDR3 runs to 19 residues. CDR3 bases: TGTGCCAGCAGCTTAGGGGGCAACTACAGGGTTGCTAGCACAGATACGCAGTATTTT. Translating gives CASSLGGNYRVASTDTQYF.

The chain is built from TRBV6-5 and TRBJ2-3; 8 nucleotides line up with TRBD1. The germline V gene has CDR1 MNHEY and CDR2 SVGAGI. Trimming at V came to 6 bases and at J to 4 bases, leaving 6 bases not matched to a gene. This CDR3 has 14 residues. CDR3 sequence reads: CASSSGQGADTQYF. The CDR3 coding sequence is TGTGCCAGCAGCAGCGGACAGGGCGCAGATACGCAGTATTTT.

V is TRBV30 and J is TRBJ2-1, with D possibly matching TRBD2 (6 bases). Trimming left V 4 bases short and J 0 bases short, with 13 bases between. CDR1 GTSNPN and CDR2 SVGIG come from the germline V gene (reference sequence). This CDR3 spans 15 amino acids. Written as DNA, the CDR3 is TGTGCCTGGACCGGGACTCTAAGCTCCTACAATGAGCAGTTCTTC. It yields the protein CAWTGTLSSYNEQFF. Drawing the rest from reference TRBV30 and TRBJ2-1, the complete variable domain is SQTIHQWPATLVQPVGSPLSLECTVEGTSNPNLYWYRQAAGRGLQLLFYSVGIGQISSEVPQNLSASRPQDRQFILSSKKLLLSDSGFYLCAWTGTLSSYNEQFFGPGTRLTVL.

V usage is TRBV28 and J usage is TRBJ1-1, with a tentative D call TRBD1 (5 bases). Trimming cost V 5 bases and J 3 bases, with 19 bases left between them. This CDR3 spans 16 amino acids. CDR1 and CDR2 (germline): MDHEN, SYDVKM. The CDR3 protein is CASSLSLGQGDTEAFF. CDR3 nucleotide sequence: TGTGCCAGCAGTCTTTCCCTGGGGCAGGGCGACACTGAAGCTTTCTTT.

The chain links TRBV11-2 to TRBJ2-7; 8 bases are a match to TRBD1. V was clipped by 5 bases and J by 4 bases; unmatched bases: 10. The CDR3 totals 15 residues. Per germline, CDR1 SGHAT and CDR2 FQNNGV. The CDR3: CASSPGPGGGYEQYF. The CDR3 nucleotides are TGTGCCAGCAGCCCCGGCCCAGGGGGCGGTTACGAGCAGTACTTC.

J is TRBJ1-2 and V is TRBV6-5; 7 bases are shared with TRBD1. V lost 2 bases, J lost 4 bases, and 7 bases stayed unmatched. CDR3 length: 15 residues. Looked up from germline, CDR1 is MNHEY and CDR2 is SVGAGI. The CDR3 protein is CASSYLDRSIYGYTF. The DNA of the CDR3 is TGTGCCAGCAGTTACCTGGACAGGAGCATCTATGGCTACACCTTC.

This clone has only one observation. The genes are TRBV13 and TRBJ1-2, with TRBD1 matching over 8 bases. In germline, CDR1 is PRHDT, CDR2 FYEKMQ (reference sequence). The CDR3 runs to 15 residues. Unmatched junction bases numbered 9, after V lost 1 base and J lost 8 bases. This CDR3 reads CASSLDGGQGRGYTF. In nucleotides, the CDR3 is TGTGCCAGCAGCTTAGATGGCGGACAGGGAAGAGGCTACACCTTC.

The chain carries TRBV11-1 and TRBJ2-7, with TRBD1 as a possible D gene (6 bases). V gave up 4 bases and J gave up 1 base, with 17 bases separating them. In germline, CDR1 is SGHAT, CDR2 FQDESV (reference sequence). The CDR3 runs to 16 residues. CDR3 in DNA: TGTGCCAGCAGCTCAGGCGCCGGGACATCATCCTACGAGCAGTACTTC. This codes for CASSSGAGTSSYEQYF.

The chain recombines TRBV11-2 with TRBJ2-1; TRBD2 is a possible D gene (5 bases). Trimming took 1 base from V and 0 from J, leaving 7 bases between them. The CDR3 covers 15 residues. The germline V gene has CDR1 SGHAT and CDR2 FQNNGV. The CDR3 spells CASSLAEGSYNEQFF. The CDR3 nucleotides read TGTGCCAGCAGCTTAGCTGAGGGCTCCTACAATGAGCAGTTCTTC.

J is TRBJ2-7 and V is TRBV5-1; 9 bases fit TRBD1. With 5 bases clipped from V and 5 bases from J, the junction kept 11 bases outside the gene matches. This CDR3 spans 15 amino acids. The germline gives CDR1 SGHRS, CDR2 YFSETQ. The CDR3, as DNA: TGCGCCAGCAGGCCAACCGGGACAGGGTCCCACGAGCAGTACTTC. Protein: CASRPTGTGSHEQYF.

The CDR3 DNA is TGTGCCAGCAGCGTAGCTGCCCAGGGGCTCTACGAGCAGTACTTC. This gives the protein CASSVAAQGLYEQYF. This sequence joins TRBV9 and TRBJ2-7; possible D gene TRBD1, 6 bases. V was shortened by 0 bases and J by 3 bases, with 13 bases between the two germline ends. From germline, CDR1 is SGDLS and CDR2 YYNGEE. The CDR3 spans 15 residues. The complete variable domain, with remaining parts taken from reference TRBV9 and TRBJ2-7, reads DSGVTQTPKHLITATGQRVTLRCSPRSGDLSVYWYQQSLDQGLQFLIQYYNGEERAKGNILERFSAQQFPDLHSELNLSSLELGDSALYFCASSVAAQGLYEQYFGPGTRLTVT.

The rearrangement links TRBV10-3 to TRBJ2-1; TRBD2 agrees at 9 bases. The CDR3 is 16 residues long. V lost 5 bases, J lost 0 bases, and 5 bases stayed unmatched. Germline CDR1 reads ENHRY; CDR2 reads SYGVKD. CDR3 coding DNA: TGTGCCATCAGTTCGCTAGCGGGAACCTCCTACAATGAGCAGTTCTTC. It yields the protein CAISSLAGTSYNEQFF.

The chain links TRBV24-1 to TRBJ1-1, with 10 bases that match TRBD1. This CDR3 contains 15 residues. V lost 3 bases to trimming and J lost 8 bases; unmatched junction nucleotides: 8. Germline V gives CDR1 KGHDR, CDR2 SFDVKD. The CDR3 sequence: CATSDNGDRGVEAFF. The CDR3 bases are TGTGCCACCAGTGATAATGGGGACAGGGGTGTAGAAGCTTTCTTT.

This clone was found a few times. The J gene is TRBJ1-1, the V gene TRBV11-3, with D possibly matching TRBD1 (5 bases). This CDR3 spans 15 amino acids. CDR1 is SGHNT, CDR2 YENEEA, per germline. V lost 1 base to trimming and J lost 1 base, with 10 bases between them. CDR3 residues: CASSLGGGGNTEAFF. CDR3 in DNA: TGTGCCAGCAGCTTAGGAGGCGGGGGGAACACTGAAGCTTTCTTT.

V gene TRBV15 combines with J gene TRBJ1-2, with TRBD1 identical over 9 bases. Trimming cost V 0 bases and J 3 bases; bases outside gene matches: 11. CDR3 length equals 18 residues. CDR1 and CDR2 from the germline V gene are LNHNV and YYDKDF (reference sequence). The CDR3 DNA follows: TGTGCCACCAGCAGAGATCATCGGACAGGGGTCTATGACTATGGCTACACCTTC. The encoded protein is CATSRDHRTGVYDYGYTF. Looking up the rest from reference TRBV15 and TRBJ1-2 gives the full variable domain: DAMVIQNPRYQVTQFGKPVTLSCSQTLNHNVMYWYQQKSSQAPKLLFHYYDKDFNNEADTPDNFQSRRPNTSFCFLDIRSPGLGDTAMYLCATSRDHRTGVYDYGYTFGSGTRLTVV.

V gene TRBV6-6 combines with J gene TRBJ1-2, with D unclear. Germline CDR1 and CDR2: MNHNY and SVGAGI (reference sequence). The ends were cut back, 5 bases at V and 2 bases at J, with 6 bases in the middle. The CDR3 extends over 12 amino acids. CDR3 DNA: TGTGCCAGCAGTCCCCGGAACTATGGCTACACCTTC. Its protein is CASSPRNYGYTF.

This chain joins TRBV28 and TRBJ2-6; a weak D match, TRBD1 (5 bases). Germline V lookup: CDR1 MDHEN, CDR2 SYDVKM. CDR3 length: 19 residues. V lost 5 bases and J 2 bases, leaving 22 bases between the germline ends. CDR3 sequence (DNA): TGTGCCAGCAGTGTGGTCCACGCAGGGTTGCGAACTGGGGCCAACGTCCTGACTTTC. It translates to CASSVVHAGLRTGANVLTF.

The V gene is TRBV5-1, the J gene TRBJ2-2; 7 bases fit TRBD2. V lost 5 bases to trimming and J lost 7 bases; unmatched junction nucleotides: 8. The CDR3 extends over 14 amino acids. CDR1 SGHRS and CDR2 YFSETQ come from the germline V gene. CDR3 in amino acids: CASRVGTTGGELFF. DNA of the CDR3: TGCGCCAGCAGGGTAGGGACTACAGGCGGGGAGCTGTTTTTT.

This sequence joins TRBV18 and TRBJ1-2, with D unclear. Per the germline V gene, CDR1 is KGHSH and CDR2 is LQKENI. The CDR3 covers 15 residues. Trimming stripped 2 bases from V and 0 bases from J, with 10 bases between. CDR3 protein: CASSPNDTPNYGYTF. In DNA form, the CDR3 reads TGTGCCAGCTCACCAAACGACACCCCTAACTATGGCTACACCTTC.